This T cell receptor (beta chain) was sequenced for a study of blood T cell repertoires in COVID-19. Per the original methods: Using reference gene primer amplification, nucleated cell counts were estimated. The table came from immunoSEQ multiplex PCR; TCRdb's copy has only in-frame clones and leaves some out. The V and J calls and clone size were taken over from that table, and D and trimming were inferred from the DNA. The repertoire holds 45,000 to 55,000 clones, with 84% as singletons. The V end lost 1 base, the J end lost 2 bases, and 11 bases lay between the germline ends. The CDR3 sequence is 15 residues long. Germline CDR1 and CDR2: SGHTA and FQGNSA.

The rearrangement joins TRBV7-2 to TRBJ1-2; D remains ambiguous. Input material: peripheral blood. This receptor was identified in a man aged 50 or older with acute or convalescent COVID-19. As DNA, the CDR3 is TGTGCCAGCAGCTTAGGTCCGGGTGGGAACTATGGCTACACCTTC. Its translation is CASSLGPGGNYGYTF.